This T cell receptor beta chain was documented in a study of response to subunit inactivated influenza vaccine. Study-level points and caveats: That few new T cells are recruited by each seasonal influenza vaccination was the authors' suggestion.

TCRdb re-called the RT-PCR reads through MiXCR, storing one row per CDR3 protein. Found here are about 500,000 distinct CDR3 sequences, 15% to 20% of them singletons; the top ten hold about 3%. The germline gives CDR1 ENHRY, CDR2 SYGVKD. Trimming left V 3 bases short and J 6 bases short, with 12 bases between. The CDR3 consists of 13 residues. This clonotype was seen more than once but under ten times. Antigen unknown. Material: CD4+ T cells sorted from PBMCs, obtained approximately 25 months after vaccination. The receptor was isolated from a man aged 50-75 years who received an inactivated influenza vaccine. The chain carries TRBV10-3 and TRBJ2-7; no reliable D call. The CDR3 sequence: CAISDPTRTEQYF. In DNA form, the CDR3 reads TGTGCCATCAGTGATCCCACAAGGACCGAGCAGTACTTC.